This T cell receptor beta chain was identified in a study of T cells in Graves' hyperthyroidism and ophthalmopathy. The overall study: Peripheral blood sampling occurred at initial diagnosis, before any treatment.

In patients aged 18 to 65, hyperthyroidism was newly diagnosed, with duration under 2 months. Trimming cost V 0 bases and J 4 bases; bases outside gene matches: 6. Germline V gene data show CDR1 as SGHRS and CDR2 as YFSETQ. There are 15 residues in the CDR3. The investigators amplified TCR beta CDR3 regions from RNA transcripts. In the first-round RT-PCR of the TCR CDR3, the HTBI primer set was used. TCRdb reanalysed the multiplex PCR reads using MiXCR and keeps one entry per CDR3 protein. The table shows fewer than 250,000 distinct CDR3 sequences, with approximately 17% occurring only once. As for this clonotype: Its antigen remains unknown. This sequence may be a read error, since a much larger clone differs from it by one base. This CDR3 fails to terminate in the conserved phenylalanine or tryptophan, so it likely reflects a read error.

Study conclusions and caveats: Blood also carried most thyroid clonotypes expanded above 0.001. The model anticipated ophthalmopathy a median about 7 months pre-onset.

The sequence derives from a man in his forties or fifties with Graves' hyperthyroidism. The sequenced sample was blood. The chain joins TRBV5-1 to TRBJ2-7, with TRBD1 matching 8 bases. Written as DNA, the CDR3 is TGCGCCAGCAGCTTGGCCCCAGGGGGCGAGTACGAGCAGTACTTA. It yields the protein CASSLAPGGEYEQYL.